Detailed here is one TCR beta chain. What it recognizes is unknown. Germline assignment: CDR1 ENHRY and CDR2 SYGVKD. The CDR3 has 15 amino acids. With 2 bases removed from V and 1 base from J, the gap between germline ends came to 11 bases. Here immunoSEQ multiplex PCR was the method, and the copy in TCRdb shows in-frame clones only, minus some. Altogether approximately 100,000 clones are present, more than 75% being singletons, with the ten largest covering 2% to 2.5%. These data originate in a study of radiotherapy plus CTLA-4 blockade in lung cancer. Whole-study findings and limits: Increased serum interferon-beta after radiation also reportedly predicted response strongly.

Material: peripheral blood, obtained from a patient treated with radiotherapy plus ipilimumab. This sequence was found in a human donor with non-small cell lung cancer that progressed on radiotherapy plus ipilimumab. Some clones in this sample may be carry-over from other donors' samples. The rearrangement links TRBV10-3 to TRBJ1-1; the D gene is possibly TRBD1 (5 bases). CDR3 residues: CAISEENRRNTEAFF. CDR3 DNA: TGTGCCATCAGTGAGGAGAACAGGCGGAACACTGAAGCTTTCTTT.